Below, one T cell receptor beta chain is given with its context. This clone was picked up one time. Its target antigen remains unknown. Base quality data are lacking; no much larger clone is found one base away. The immunoSEQ Assay, a bias-controlled multiplex PCR, was used to amplify TCRbeta CDR3 regions from genomic DNA. The authors processed their data as follows. Nucleated cell counts per sample were estimated from amplification of reference gene primers within the assay. To quantify the absolute abundance of each unique TCRbeta CDR3 rearrangement, sequence reads were collapsed and filtered. For each sample, productive Simpson clonality was calculated as the square root of Simpson's diversity index over productive rearrangements. This is the immuneACCESS table as TCRdb keeps it, with only in-frame sequences that have V and J called. A part of the clones is gone; compared with another copy, unresolved V genes explain less than half, and the rest is unexplained. The V and J calls and clone size were taken over from that table, and D and trimming were inferred from the DNA. The sample has around 150,000 clones on record, approximately 84% of them singletons. The ten largest make up 3.5% to 4.5% of the sample.

For CDR1 and CDR2, the germline V gene (reference sequence) lists PRHDT and FYEKMQ. From the cysteine up to the phenylalanine, the CDR3 has a length of 14 residues. Here the CDR3 DNA is all that survives: 42 bases in frame from base 1. Cut back by 5 bases and 5 bases, the V and J ends lie 15 bases apart. The entry originates in a study of blood T cell repertoires in COVID-19 (TCRdb year 2020). Broadly, across the study: Samples from collaborators originated in the United States, Italy and Spain and spanned both the acute and convalescent phases of COVID-19. The prospective study material was composed of cDNA or gDNA derived from T cells, B-cell-depleted T cells, or PBMCs. The dataset comprised deeply sampled blood TCRbeta repertoires from subjects exposed to, actively infected with, or recovered from COVID-19. The repertoires were released in a freely available public database meant as a resource for research on the immune response to SARS-CoV-2. Samples were obtained from the ongoing ImmuneRACE study (first 160 participants) and from 1,000 to 1,500 subjects provided by 6 global collaborators. The sample metadata nearly always contained a de-identified subject ID, COVID-19 status, age in years and sex. Where available, HLA class I and class II types were taken from metadata supplied by the sample provider and were not determined by assay-based typing. What the study reported, not specific to this receptor: Clinical and demographic metadata were provided uncurated, with the amount varying by source and participant.

The collaborating institutions used their own protocols to collect whole blood in K2EDTA tubes. Collaborator samples were shipped for TCRbeta analysis as frozen whole blood, isolated PBMCs, or DNA extracted from either sample type. The chain joins TRBV13 to TRBJ1-1; 6 matching bases give a weak D call of TRBD1. The material sequenced was peripheral blood. The clonotype was recovered from a woman aged 55-70 years with acute or convalescent COVID-19. The DNA sequence is TGTGCCAGCAGCACCCGCACAGGGAAGACTGAAGCTTTCTTT. Translation gives CASSTRTGKTEAFF.